This T cell receptor beta chain was found in a study of cytomegalovirus exposure and HLA in healthy donors. Primers for the PCR totalled 60 Vbeta and 13 Jbeta. Measured with immunoSEQ multiplex PCR; TCRdb has only the in-frame clones, and not every one. The sample gives 150,000 to 200,000 clones, about 80% of which show up once; 0.65% is in the top ten. V gave up 4 bases and J gave up 9 bases, with 13 bases separating them. Germline CDR1 and CDR2: SNHLY and FYNNEI. This CDR3 region has 12 residues. This receptor was obtained from a boy younger than 18 in good health and CMV-seronegative. V usage is TRBV2 and J usage is TRBJ2-7; D possibly corresponds to TRBD2 (5 bases). Sequences were obtained from PBMCs. The CDR3 sequence: CASSAGSLGQYF. The DNA for the CDR3 is TGTGCCAGCAGTGCGGGATCCCTCGGGCAGTACTTC.